A single sample is the source of the 25 T cell receptor beta chains below, sequenced in a study of T cell responses to AZD1222 COVID-19 vaccine. The repertoire was sequenced with immunoSEQ multiplex PCR; TCRdb's copy has only in-frame clones and lacks some. Of over 85,000 clones listed, around 93% are singletons. The specimen was peripheral blood, collected on day 0 of AZD1222 vaccination. The receptors originated from an adult in good health.

The chain employs TRBV5-5 and TRBJ1-4; D gene unclear. The CDR3 consists of 12 residues. Trimming removed 2 bases at V and 8 bases at J, with 7 bases between. The germline V gene has CDR1 SGHKS and CDR2 YYEKEE (reference sequence). CDR3 DNA sequence: TGTGCCAGCAGCTTCCGAGGGGAAAAACTGTTTTTT. Its translation: CASSFRGEKLFF.

The chain has TRBV12-3 or TRBV12-4 and TRBJ1-6; no clear D gene. The CDR3 has 12 residues. The V end was cut by 6 bases, the J end by 7 bases, with 7 bases between. CDR3 nucleotide sequence: TGTGCCAGCAGCCCAGACAATTCACCCCTCCACTTT. It encodes CASSPDNSPLHF.

This clone was seen a single time. V is TRBV2 and J is TRBJ1-6, with D perhaps matching TRBD1 (5 bases). The CDR3 contains 16 residues. V was shortened by 2 bases and J by 1 base, with 9 bases between the two germline ends. Germline V gives CDR1 SNHLY, CDR2 FYNNEI. CDR3 in DNA: TGTGCCAGCAGTGAATCAGGGAAATCCTATAATTCACCCCTCCACTTT. Its translation: CASSESGKSYNSPLHF.

The chain employs TRBV28 and TRBJ1-1, with no clear D. This CDR3 has 15 amino acids. With 6 bases removed from V and 0 bases from J, the gap between germline ends came to 14 bases. Germline CDR1 and CDR2: MDHEN and SYDVKM. The CDR3: CASRTPPRMNTEAFF. The CDR3 DNA follows: TGTGCCAGCAGAACTCCCCCGCGGATGAACACTGAAGCTTTCTTT. Complete variable domain (other parts from reference TRBV28 and TRBJ1-1): DVKVTQSSRYLVKRTGEKVFLECVQDMDHENMFWYRQDPGLGLRLIYFSYDVKMKEKGDIPEGYSVSREKKERFSLILESASTNQTSMYLCASRTPPRMNTEAFFGQGTRLTVV.

CDR3 DNA: TGTGCCAGCAGCGTAGGGGACGTCTCCTACGAGCAGTACTTC. Its translation: CASSVGDVSYEQYF. V and J are TRBV9 and TRBJ2-7; D could derive from TRBD1 or TRBD2 (5 bases each). Germline CDR1 and CDR2: SGDLS and YYNGEE. The V end was cut by 0 bases, the J end by 0 bases, with 7 bases between. The CDR3 runs 14 residues.

This rearrangement joins TRBV5-6 to TRBJ1-1; D unclear. Germline V CDR1 and CDR2: SGHDT, YYEEEE. V lost 6 bases, J lost 3 bases, and 12 bases lay in between. CDR3 length: 13 amino acids. The CDR3 region is CASNPRSDTEAFF. CDR3 DNA sequence: TGTGCCAGCAACCCCCGGTCCGACACTGAAGCTTTCTTT.

V gene TRBV14 combines with J gene TRBJ1-1; no firm D call. Looked up from germline, CDR1 is SGHDN and CDR2 is FVKESK. CDR3 size: 13 residues. Trimming left V 6 bases short and J 6 bases short, with 14 bases between. The CDR3 spells CASRAMGAAEAFF. In nucleotides, the CDR3 is TGTGCCAGCAGAGCTATGGGCGCCGCTGAAGCTTTCTTT.

V gene TRBV7-8 combines with J gene TRBJ2-5; D gene unclear. Germline loops: CDR1 SGHVS, CDR2 FQNEAQ. CDR3 size: 13 residues. Deletions cut 1 base from V and 1 base from J, with 4 bases between. CDR3: CASSLESQETQYF. CDR3 sequence (DNA): TGTGCCAGCAGCTTAGAGTCCCAAGAGACCCAGTACTTC.

The V call is TRBV19, the J call TRBJ1-6, with 9 bases matching TRBD1. Germline loops: CDR1 LNHDA, CDR2 SQIVND (reference sequence). The CDR3 totals 13 residues. V trimming: 6 bases; J trimming: 14 bases; junction bases outside the gene matches: 8. The CDR3 DNA follows: TGTGCCAGTAGCAAGGGACAGGGTTTCACCCTCCACTTT. Residues: CASSKGQGFTLHF.

This chain uses TRBV10-3 with TRBJ2-1, with unresolved D. The V gene lost 0 bases and the J gene lost 10 bases, with 16 bases spanning the gap. Germline loops: CDR1 ENHRY, CDR2 SYGVKD. There are 15 residues in the CDR3. The chain's CDR3 is CAISESITDSWEQFF. The CDR3 DNA reads as TGTGCCATCAGTGAGTCTATTACAGACTCATGGGAGCAGTTCTTC.

The genes are TRBV6-1 and TRBJ1-5; D is perhaps TRBD1 (6 bases). From germline, CDR1 is MNHNS and CDR2 SASEGT. CDR3 length: 16 residues. V shed 4 bases and J shed 0 bases, with 13 bases lying between them. The CDR3 loop is CASSADRAYSNQPQHF. DNA for the CDR3: TGTGCCAGCAGTGCGGACAGAGCATATAGCAATCAGCCCCAGCATTTT.

The V and J genes are TRBV9 and TRBJ1-5, with D maybe TRBD1 (5 bases). Germline V gene lookup returns CDR1 SGDLS and CDR2 YYNGEE. The CDR3 is 15 amino acids. V was pared by 0 bases and J by 4 bases, with 11 bases between. In DNA, the CDR3 is TGTGCCAGCAGCGTAGAGGGACGGCATAATCAGCCCCAGCATTTT. Translation gives CASSVEGRHNQPQHF.

This clone is termed medium-sized (0.01 to 0.1%). This chain links TRBV5-6 with TRBJ1-1, with D perhaps TRBD1 (5 bases). Germline V lookup: CDR1 SGHDT, CDR2 YYEEEE. The CDR3 is 17 residues long. The ends were cut back, 2 bases at V and 3 bases at J, with 20 bases in the middle. The CDR3 region is CASSLVRTRGRYTEAFF. CDR3 coding DNA: TGTGCCAGCAGCTTAGTACGAACAAGGGGTAGGTACACTGAAGCTTTCTTT.

V usage is TRBV2 and J usage is TRBJ2-3; D tentatively reads TRBD1 or TRBD2 (5 bases each). Trimming cost V 6 bases and J 4 bases, with 14 bases left between them. Germline V CDR1 and CDR2: SNHLY, FYNNEI. The CDR3 runs 14 residues. The CDR3 here is CASRGTRNSDTQYF. The CDR3 bases are TGTGCCAGCAGAGGGACCCGAAATTCAGATACGCAGTATTTT.

This clone was seen just once. J is TRBJ1-6 and V is TRBV27, with D hard to call. V lost 5 bases to trimming and J lost 0 bases, with 11 bases between them. This CDR3 is built from 16 residues. Germline CDR1 reads MNHEY; CDR2 reads SMNVEV (reference sequence). CDR3 in DNA: TGTGCCAGCAGTCCGGAGACGGGCTCCTATAATTCACCCCTCCACTTT. Translation gives CASSPETGSYNSPLHF.

This chain joins TRBV4-1 and TRBJ2-3; D unclear. Per germline, CDR1 MGHRA and CDR2 YSYEKL. V lost 4 bases and J lost 0, with 11 bases in between. The length of the CDR3 is 15 residues. CDR3 protein: CASSLDEASTDTQYF. The DNA for the CDR3 is TGCGCCAGCAGCCTGGATGAGGCTAGCACAGATACGCAGTATTTT.

The V and J genes are TRBV12-3 or TRBV12-4 and TRBJ1-5; D may be TRBD1 (5 bases). This CDR3 region has 13 residues. V shed 5 bases and J shed 7 bases, with 12 bases lying between them. The chain's CDR3 is CASSPNRGQPQHF. CDR3 sequence (DNA): TGTGCCAGCAGTCCGAATAGGGGACAGCCCCAGCATTTT.

The chain recombines TRBV13 with TRBJ1-3; the D is unclear. Looked up from germline, CDR1 is PRHDT and CDR2 is FYEKMQ (reference sequence). CDR3 length equals 15 residues. The ends were cut back, 2 bases at V and 0 bases at J, with 8 bases in the middle. The CDR3 DNA follows: TGTGCCAGCAGCTTACAGGCCATCTCTGGAAACACCATATATTTT. As protein: CASSLQAISGNTIYF.

J is TRBJ2-1 and V is TRBV2, with 8 bases matching TRBD2. This CDR3 spans 14 amino acids. Germline values: CDR1 SNHLY, CDR2 FYNNEI. V lost 6 bases to trimming and J lost 8 bases; unmatched junction nucleotides: 9. The CDR3 loop reads CASRAGGFRDEQFF. CDR3 bases: TGTGCCAGCAGGGCGGGGGGTTTTCGTGATGAGCAGTTCTTC.

J is TRBJ1-5 and V is TRBV4-1; D is undetermined. This CDR3 contains 14 residues. The V end lost 3 bases, the J end lost 0 bases, and 6 bases lay between the germline ends. Per the germline V gene, CDR1 is MGHRA and CDR2 is YSYEKL. This CDR3 is CASSQDHSNQPQHF. CDR3 sequence (DNA): TGCGCCAGCAGCCAGGATCATAGCAATCAGCCCCAGCATTTT.

The rearrangement joins TRBV2 to TRBJ1-2; D not resolved. This CDR3 contains 13 residues. The germline V gene encodes CDR1 SNHLY and CDR2 FYNNEI. V was clipped by 7 bases and J by 7 bases, with 16 bases between them. This chain's CDR3 is CASTRGRNPGYTF. In nucleotides, the CDR3 is TGTGCCAGCACGAGAGGGAGGAACCCTGGCTACACCTTC.

V gene TRBV5-1 combines with J gene TRBJ1-2; weak D call: TRBD1 (6 bases). With 2 bases removed from V and 6 bases from J, the gap between germline ends came to 11 bases. The CDR3 spans 13 residues. Germline V gives CDR1 SGHRS, CDR2 YFSETQ. CDR3 sequence (DNA): TGCGCCAGCAGCTTTAATGCAGGGGATGGCTACACCTTC. Translated: CASSFNAGDGYTF. Together with reference TRBV5-1 and TRBJ1-2, the CDR3 gives the full variable domain: KAGVTQTPRYLIKTRGQQVTLSCSPISGHRSVSWYQQTPGQGLQFLFEYFSETQRNKGNFPGRFSGRQFSNSRSEMNVSTLELGDSALYLCASSFNAGDGYTFGSGTRLTVV.

The genes are TRBV12-3 or TRBV12-4 and TRBJ2-7, with D tentatively TRBD1 (6 bases). The ends were cut back, 8 bases at V and 1 base at J, with 9 bases in the middle. CDR3 length: 12 amino acids. CDR3 DNA sequence: TGTGCCAGCTCAGGACAGTCCTACGAGCAGTACTTC. It codes for CASSGQSYEQYF.

The rearrangement uses TRBV12-5 and TRBJ2-7; TRBD1 matches 8 bases. The CDR3 has 16 amino acids. V lost 2 bases to trimming and J lost 3 bases; unmatched junction nucleotides: 9. The germline CDR1 and CDR2 sequences are LGHNT and FRNRAP. The CDR3, as DNA: TGTGCTAGTGGTTTGAGGCAGGGGGCGGTGGACTACGAGCAGTACTTC. Its protein product is CASGLRQGAVDYEQYF.

The rearrangement uses TRBV15 and TRBJ1-2, with D maybe TRBD1 (5 bases). CDR3 length: 14 amino acids. The germline V gene encodes CDR1 LNHNV and CDR2 YYDKDF (reference sequence). V lost 0 bases, J lost 8 bases, and 13 bases lay in between. CDR3 loop: CATSRDKQAEGYTF. In DNA form, the CDR3 reads TGTGCCACCAGCAGAGATAAACAGGCTGAGGGCTACACCTTC.